One and the same sample provided the 18 T cell receptor beta chains below, sequenced in a study of blood T cell repertoires in COVID-19 (dated by TCRdb to 2018 to 2021). Preparation of the library involved the immunoSEQ multiplex PCR assay. Imported from immuneACCESS, the table was reduced by TCRdb to in-frame sequences with V and J called. These copies leave out some clones; in studies compared against another copy, an unresolved V gene accounts for under half, and the cause of the remainder is not known. For this sample there are 240,000 or so clones; roughly 87% appear just once. Roughly 7.8% of the sample belongs to the ten largest clones. Material for sequencing was peripheral blood. These receptors all come from a man aged 60-69 years who had recovered from COVID-19.

This rearrangement joins TRBV14 to TRBJ1-6, with TRBD1 as a possible D gene (5 bases). The CDR3 is 14 amino acids. V was pared by 4 bases and J by 5 bases, with 9 bases between. Germline CDR1 SGHDN, CDR2 FVKESK. Here the CDR3 reads CASSLGPNNSPLHF. The CDR3 DNA follows: TGTGCCAGCAGCCTGGGGCCAAATAATTCACCCCTCCACTTT.

This chain links TRBV18 with TRBJ2-7, with D possibly being TRBD2 (6 bases). The V and J ends lost 3 bases and 6 bases respectively, with 18 bases between them. This CDR3 comprises 15 residues. Looked up from germline, CDR1 is KGHSH and CDR2 is LQKENI. The CDR3 sequence is CASSPPGLFFSEQYF. The DNA of the CDR3 is TGTGCCAGCTCACCTCCGGGACTTTTTTTTTCCGAGCAGTACTTC.

The gene calls are TRBV11-2 and TRBJ1-5; no firm D call. CDR3 size: 13 residues. Trimming pared 1 base from V and 7 bases from J, leaving 8 bases between. Germline V gene lookup returns CDR1 SGHAT and CDR2 FQNNGV. CDR3 loop: CASSLGLRQPQHF. In DNA, the CDR3 is TGTGCCAGCAGCTTAGGATTGCGGCAGCCCCAGCATTTT.

The genes are TRBV11-2 and TRBJ2-1, with 10 bases that match TRBD2. Germline loops: CDR1 SGHAT, CDR2 FQNNGV. The CDR3 length is 15 residues. After removal of 5 bases from V and 8 bases from J, the junction contained 9 bases not matched to a gene. CDR3 region: CASSATSGVWDEQFF. In DNA form, the CDR3 reads TGTGCCAGCAGCGCAACTAGCGGGGTTTGGGATGAGCAGTTCTTC.

J is TRBJ2-3 and V is TRBV6-6; 8 nucleotides align to TRBD2. Looked up from germline, CDR1 is MNHNY and CDR2 is SVGAGI (reference sequence). V shed 6 bases and J 1 base; nucleotides not matched to a gene: 15. The CDR3 runs to 18 residues. The CDR3 protein is CASSRLGTRLGGTDTQYF. As DNA, the CDR3 is TGTGCCAGCAGCCGACTCGGGACTAGGCTTGGGGGCACAGATACGCAGTATTTT.

The chain joins TRBV10-1 to TRBJ2-7; D possibly corresponds to TRBD2 (6 bases). This CDR3 has 15 residues. With 3 bases removed from V and 2 bases from J, the gap between germline ends came to 14 bases. Germline values: CDR1 WNHNN, CDR2 SYGVQD (reference sequence). This CDR3 is CASSDVRDSPYEQYF. CDR3 in DNA: TGCGCCAGCAGTGATGTCAGGGACTCTCCCTACGAGCAGTACTTC.

The rearrangement uses TRBV5-1 and TRBJ2-6, with D possibly matching TRBD1 (5 bases). CDR1 SGHRS and CDR2 YFSETQ come from the germline V gene. There are 15 residues in the CDR3. Trimming pared 3 bases from V and 5 bases from J, leaving 12 bases between. The CDR3 sequence is CASSSDTLWANVLTF. CDR3 bases: TGCGCCAGCAGCTCGGACACCCTCTGGGCCAACGTCCTGACTTTC. Filled out from reference TRBV5-1 and TRBJ2-6, the complete variable domain reads KAGVTQTPRYLIKTRGQQVTLSCSPISGHRSVSWYQQTPGQGLQFLFEYFSETQRNKGNFPGRFSGRQFSNSRSEMNVSTLELGDSALYLCASSSDTLWANVLTFGAGSRLTVL.

The chain has TRBV20-1 and TRBJ2-3, with D maybe TRBD2 (5 bases). V lost 3 bases, J lost 4 bases, and 17 bases lay in between. CDR1 DFQATT and CDR2 SNEGSKA come from the germline V gene (reference sequence). The CDR3 runs to 15 residues. CDR3 nucleotides: TGCAGTGCTAGTGACTTCGGGGTTGGGGCAGATACGCAGTATTTT. Its translation: CSASDFGVGADTQYF.

V is TRBV2 and J is TRBJ1-1; D uncertain. The CDR3 is 12 residues long. Per germline, CDR1 SNHLY and CDR2 FYNNEI. Between the trimmed V and J ends, which lost 5 bases and 5 bases, there was a span of 9 bases. CDR3 in amino acids: CASSRSGTEAFF. CDR3 nucleotides: TGTGCCAGCAGTAGATCGGGAACTGAAGCTTTCTTT.

This clone turned up a few times. The V call is TRBV6-5, the J call TRBJ1-2; 7 nucleotides line up with TRBD1. Per the germline V gene, CDR1 is MNHEY and CDR2 is SVGAGI. The CDR3 contains 13 residues. Trimming took 4 bases from V and 8 from J; bases not matched to a gene: 7. CDR3: CASSLQGFGGYTF. The CDR3 nucleotides are TGTGCCAGCAGTTTACAGGGGTTCGGAGGCTACACCTTC.

The chain carries TRBV3-1 (or the pseudogene TRBV3-2) and TRBJ1-1; a weak D match, TRBD1 (5 bases). This CDR3 spans 12 amino acids. The V gene's germline CDR1 is LGHDT and CDR2 YNNKEL (reference sequence). Trimming pared 1 base from V and 11 bases from J, leaving 11 bases between. CDR3 residues: CASSQAPGRAFF. The CDR3 bases are TGTGCCAGCAGCCAAGCACCAGGGAGGGCTTTCTTT.

The chain has TRBV5-6 and TRBJ1-2, with D unresolved. With 4 bases removed from V and 5 bases from J, the gap between germline ends came to 15 bases. The CDR3 is made up of 14 amino acids. The V gene's germline CDR1 is SGHDT and CDR2 YYEEEE. The CDR3 is CASSPSPKLYGYTF. The CDR3, as DNA: TGTGCCAGCAGCCCCTCCCCTAAGCTTTATGGCTACACCTTC.

This clone was seen just once. V and J are TRBV30 and TRBJ1-3; 8 positions match TRBD1. The V and J ends lost 2 bases and 10 bases, in that order; junction bases with no gene match: 16. This CDR3 has 16 residues. In germline, CDR1 is GTSNPN, CDR2 SVGIG (reference sequence). This CDR3 is CAWSPHPGQGGGTIYF. The CDR3 bases are TGTGCCTGGAGTCCACACCCCGGACAGGGAGGGGGGACCATATATTTT.

This chain uses TRBV11-1 with TRBJ1-1, with TRBD1 matching 7 bases. Per germline, CDR1 SGHAT and CDR2 FQDESV (reference sequence). V lost 5 bases and J lost 3; bases outside the gene matches: 6. This CDR3 spans 14 amino acids. The CDR3 sequence: CASSPQGPYTEAFF. CDR3 sequence (DNA): TGTGCCAGCAGCCCACAGGGGCCATACACTGAAGCTTTCTTT.

This chain connects TRBV19 to TRBJ2-3, with D possibly TRBD1 on 6 matching bases. Between the trimmed V and J ends, which lost 6 bases and 3 bases, there was a span of 16 bases. Germline CDR1 and CDR2: LNHDA and SQIVND (reference sequence). CDR3 length equals 15 residues. As DNA, the CDR3 is TGTGCCAGTAGCGACCAGGGGATGGTAACAGATACGCAGTATTTT. It specifies CASSDQGMVTDTQYF.

This rearrangement joins TRBV5-1 to TRBJ1-2; TRBD1 might be the D (5 bases). Germline lookup yields CDR1 SGHRS and CDR2 YFSETQ. This CDR3 has 16 amino acids. The ends were cut back, 3 bases at V and 0 bases at J, with 15 bases in the middle. CDR3 in DNA: TGCGCCAGCAGCTGGATGTCAGGGTCCTCTAACTATGGCTACACCTTC. This translates into CASSWMSGSSNYGYTF.

CDR3 in DNA: TGTGCCAGCAGTTACGAGGCTAGCGGGGGGAATGAGCAGTTCTTC. This encodes CASSYEASGGNEQFF. The chain links TRBV6-5 to TRBJ2-1, with TRBD2 matching over 11 bases. The CDR3 has 15 residues. The V segment lost 2 bases and the J segment 7 bases; nucleotides outside the gene matches: 4. CDR1 is MNHEY and CDR2 is SVGAGI in the germline V gene.

The chain combines TRBV4-1 with TRBJ1-2; 10 positions agree with TRBD1. CDR1 and CDR2 from the germline V gene are MGHRA and YSYEKL. Germline trimming cut 4 bases from V and 7 bases from J; bases unmatched to any gene: 6. The CDR3 runs to 14 residues. The CDR3 bases are TGCGCCAGCAGCCGGGGGGGACAGGGGTCTGGCTACACCTTC. Its protein is CASSRGGQGSGYTF.